The clone carrying this T cell receptor (beta chain) was counted once. Its specificity is unknown. These data originate in a study of T cell responses to AZD1222 COVID-19 vaccine. Study results and caveats: In a largely white British group with more females than males, clonal diversity was possibly underestimated. Spike-specific TCR breadth and depth went up after people got two AZD1222 doses. Close to half of all spike-specific TCRs reportedly target regions of the variants that are unmutated.

Sequencing was performed with immunoSEQ multiplex PCR; in TCRdb, only in-frame clones are kept and a portion is missing. The sample has 160,000 or so clones, about nine tenths seen once. Germline V lookup: CDR1 LGHNA, CDR2 YSLEER. The V and J ends lost 1 base and 0 bases respectively, with 13 bases between them. The CDR3 totals 16 residues. Material: peripheral blood, obtained on day 0 of AZD1222 vaccination. This chain uses TRBV4-3 with TRBJ2-7, with D possibly TRBD2 on 5 matching bases. The clonotype was recovered from an adult in good health. The CDR3 DNA follows: TGCGCCAGCAGCCAAGGTCGAGCGGAAATCTCCTACGAGCAGTACTTC. Its translation: CASSQGRAEISYEQYF.